This TCR beta chain was captured in a study of prognosis after radiotherapy for stage I lung cancer. In the study overall: Newly diagnosed primary stage I lung tumors occurred in some 14 patients, and oligometastatic NSCLC after surgical resection of the primary tumor occurred in roughly five. SBRT radiotherapy comprised 3 to 5 fractions at a biologically effective dose of at least 100 Gy. Whole-study results and caveats: It was in patients who developed distant metastases that Shannon entropy after stereotactic body radiation therapy was lower.

In its sample, this clonotype was seen a few times. Its antigen is unknown. A clone one base away is much larger, so this may be a read error. All patients were node-negative on CT and PET/CT, without prior chemotherapy, radiotherapy or other malignancies. Deletions cut 3 bases from V and 4 bases from J, with 10 bases between. The CDR3 has 14 amino acids. CDR1 is MDHEN and CDR2 is SYDVKM in the germline V gene. Two-round multiplex PCR, the amplification method, yielded TCR beta CDR3 from genomic DNA. With primers specific to each TRBV and TRBJ gene, the first-round PCR was performed. TCRdb reanalysed the multiplex PCR reads using MiXCR and keeps one entry per CDR3 protein. Here the sample spans tens of thousands of distinct CDR3 sequences, over 30% being singletons.

The chain uses TRBV28 and TRBJ1-5; maybe TRBD1 (5 bases). The source material was PBMCs, sampled before or after stereotactic body radiation therapy (not recorded which). The sequence came from a donor aged 50 or older with non-small cell lung cancer. The CDR3 DNA reads TGTGCCAGCAGTTTCTGGCGGGGGAATCAGCCCCAGCATTTT. This translates into CASSFWRGNQPQHF.